This paragraph covers one T cell receptor (beta chain) sequence. In germline, CDR1 is MNHNS, CDR2 SASEGT. This CDR3 is built from 15 residues. The V end lost 5 bases, the J end lost 4 bases, and 17 bases lay between the germline ends. This entry comes from a study of T cells in Graves' hyperthyroidism and ophthalmopathy. TCR beta CDR3 regions were amplified from RNA transcripts. An initial round of RT-PCR targeting the TCR CDR3 relied on the HTBI primer set. MiXCR was run by TCRdb on the multiplex PCR reads, yielding one entry per CDR3 protein. The sample has 450,000 to 700,000 distinct CDR3 sequences, roughly 46% seen once; the top ten hold around a fifth.

This rearrangement joins TRBV6-1 to TRBJ1-1; tentatively, D is TRBD1 (5 bases). Sequenced sample: peripheral blood or thyroid tissue (not recorded which). The receptor's source is an adult woman with Graves' disease, either hyperthyroidism or ophthalmopathy (not recorded which). CDR3 bases: TGTGCCAGCAGTCCCTACAGGAGATCTAGCACTGAAGCTTTCTTT. It specifies CASSPYRRSSTEAFF.